These T cell receptor beta chains were read from a single sample in a study of T cell responses to AZD1222 COVID-19 vaccine. The repertoire was sequenced with immunoSEQ multiplex PCR; TCRdb's copy has only in-frame clones and lacks some. The sample includes 100,000 to 120,000 clones, about 94% of them seen just once. The material sequenced was peripheral blood, taken 28 days after the second AZD1222 dose. Source of these receptors: an adult who received the AZD1222 COVID-19 vaccine. Both conserved end residues are part of each CDR3. A D gene is named only where the DNA matches it firmly.

len | j_gene | v_gene | d_gene | CDR3aa
14 | TRBJ2-5 | TRBV5-4 | TRBD2 | CASSLTTSSETQYF
13 | TRBJ1-1 | TRBV2 | TRBD1 | CASSPRDSLEAFF
18 | TRBJ1-2 | TRBV14 | . | CASSQDLYLQGSRSGYTF
13 | TRBJ2-4 | TRBV7-8 | . | CASSSGFGGIQYF
15 | TRBJ1-6 | TRBV5-4 | . | CASSLGQINNSPLHF
15 | TRBJ2-7 | TRBV5-4 | TRBD2 | CASSVSGTSRSEQYF
14 | TRBJ1-1 | TRBV2 | . | CATTPDPRNTEAFF
13 | TRBJ1-2 | TRBV14 | . | CASSLTNDYGYTF
11 | TRBJ1-1 | TRBV12-3/TRBV12-4 | . | CASSVFSEAFF
14 | TRBJ1-4 | TRBV6-1 | . | CASSENPGDEKLFF
13 | TRBJ1-2 | TRBV6-4 | . | CASSPDSLYGYTF
13 | TRBJ1-6 | TRBV14 | . | CASSQDLLTPLHF
13 | TRBJ1-1 | TRBV2 | . | CAIEQGKSTEAFF
11 | TRBJ1-1 | TRBV19 | . | CASRFGWEAFF
15 | TRBJ1-6 | TRBV7-2 | TRBD1 | CASSPVGGSNSPLHF
15 | TRBJ2-2 | TRBV5-1 | TRBD1 | CASSWGQGASGELFF
13 | TRBJ2-7 | TRBV11-2 | . | CASSLSASYEQYF
13 | TRBJ1-2 | TRBV11-2 | . | CASSLDAWGGYTF
17 | TRBJ1-1 | TRBV13 | . | CASSIPLDGQPNTEAFF
17 | TRBJ1-1 | TRBV18 | TRBD1 | CASSPYAGTGTDTEAFF
14 | TRBJ2-5 | TRBV3-1/TRBV3-2 | . | CASSQGLTQETQYF
14 | TRBJ2-7 | TRBV19 | . | CASSPYVGGNEQYF
19 | TRBJ1-1 | TRBV5-4 | TRBD1 | CASSSKYRPNRGANTEAFF
16 | TRBJ1-1 | TRBV27 | TRBD1 | CASSLDRDRDNTEAFF
17 | TRBJ2-1 | TRBV29-1 | . | CSVDPSVVVSHNNEQFF
16 | TRBJ1-5 | TRBV4-1 | . | CASSQVPGISNQPQHF
15 | TRBJ1-4 | TRBV2 | . | CASSPLVAGHEKLFF
14 | TRBJ2-7 | TRBV6-5 | . | CASSYSVRGNEQYF
12 | TRBJ1-5 | TRBV5-8 | . | CGTVFSYQPQHF
15 | TRBJ2-7 | TRBV5-1 | . | CASSLIGGKNYEQYF
13 | TRBJ1-2 | TRBV14 | . | CASNPTGRYGYTF
14 | TRBJ1-1 | TRBV3-1/TRBV3-2 | . | CASSQRTVNTEAFF
12 | TRBJ1-2 | TRBV3-1/TRBV3-2 | . | CASSPANYGYTF
15 | TRBJ1-4 | TRBV18 | . | CASSPGAGRDEKLFF
15 | TRBJ1-2 | TRBV6-5 | . | CASSRVRQANYGYTF
17 | TRBJ1-3 | TRBV6-1 | . | CASSERQVPISGNTIYF
14 | TRBJ1-2 | TRBV18 | . | CASVAVGGTNGYTF
13 | TRBJ1-5 | TRBV12-3/TRBV12-4 | . | CASSPGRRQPQHF
15 | TRBJ2-1 | TRBV19 | . | CASSILPAIYNEQFF
15 | TRBJ1-2 | TRBV19 | TRBD1 | CASSTPGQGSNVYTF
14 | TRBJ1-6 | TRBV5-1 | . | CASSLARLDSPLHF
15 | TRBJ2-1 | TRBV5-1 | . | CASSSGGSSYNEQFF
15 | TRBJ2-7 | TRBV3-1/TRBV3-2 | . | CASSQDPGIIKEQYF
12 | TRBJ1-2 | TRBV12-3/TRBV12-4 | . | CASSNLGGGYTF
13 | TRBJ1-1 | TRBV5-1 | . | CASSEGTSTEAFF